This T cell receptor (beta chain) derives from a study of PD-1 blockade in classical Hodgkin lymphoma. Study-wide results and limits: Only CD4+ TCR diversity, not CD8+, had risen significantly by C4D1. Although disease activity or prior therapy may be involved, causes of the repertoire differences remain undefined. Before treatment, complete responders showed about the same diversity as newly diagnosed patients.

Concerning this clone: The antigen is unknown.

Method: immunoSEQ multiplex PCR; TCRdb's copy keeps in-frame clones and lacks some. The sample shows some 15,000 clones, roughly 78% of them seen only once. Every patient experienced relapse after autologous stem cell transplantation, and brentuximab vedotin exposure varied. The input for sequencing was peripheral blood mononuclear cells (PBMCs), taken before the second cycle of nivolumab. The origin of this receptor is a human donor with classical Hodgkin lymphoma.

For the CDR3, the DNA is TGTGCCAGCAGTTTACGCCTGGTCTCTTCTGGAAACACCATATATTTT. Its protein is CASSLRLVSSGNTIYF. The genes are TRBV28 and TRBJ1-3; unclear D gene. This CDR3 is built from 16 residues. Germline assignment: CDR1 MDHEN and CDR2 SYDVKM. V lost 2 bases, J lost 1 base, and 12 bases lay in between.